The T cell receptor beta chain under discussion was sequenced for a study of cytomegalovirus exposure and HLA in healthy donors. Primers: 60 Vbeta forward and 13 Jbeta reverse. Produced via immunoSEQ multiplex PCR; TCRdb's table is partial and in-frame only. The table shows roughly 100,000 clones, with about 70% occurring only once. From germline, CDR1 is SGHRS and CDR2 YFSETQ. The CDR3 spans 15 residues. The germline V and J ends were trimmed by 1 base and 6 bases, with 16 bases remaining between them. About this clone: Its antigen is as yet unknown.

Points from the study as a whole: A reported reduction in N-insertions relative to the 666-donor mean was seen in an Asian-associated ancestry cluster in a later analysis. Cytomegalovirus status, reportedly, was diagnosed with high specificity and sensitivity by the classifier. Some highly shared sequence variants likely arose as a pipeline artifact.

The material sequenced was PBMCs. The chain combines TRBV5-1 with TRBJ1-1; tentatively, D is TRBD1 (5 bases). The receptor was derived from a woman between 45 and 65 years old in good health and CMV-seropositive. CDR3 loop: CASSLLSPREAEAFF. CDR3 bases: TGCGCCAGCAGCTTGTTATCCCCCAGGGAGGCTGAAGCTTTCTTT.